These 24 T cell receptor beta chains share one sample of origin, sequenced in a study of cytomegalovirus exposure and HLA in healthy donors. The PCR contained 60 Vbeta and 13 Jbeta primers. Sequencing was performed with immunoSEQ multiplex PCR; in TCRdb, only in-frame clones are kept and a portion is missing. Of around 58,000 clones listed, about 69% are singletons. Sequenced input: PBMCs. These receptors were obtained from a middle-aged man in good health and CMV-seropositive.

The rearrangement joins TRBV9 to TRBJ1-1, with 7 positions matching TRBD1. The CDR3 is 16 amino acids. J gave up 0 bases and V 3 bases, and 8 bases lay outside the gene matches. In germline, CDR1 is SGDLS, CDR2 YYNGEE. CDR3 protein: CASSARDSAMNTEAFF. CDR3 nucleotide sequence: TGTGCCAGCAGCGCGCGGGACAGCGCTATGAACACTGAAGCTTTCTTT.

The chain has TRBV7-2 and TRBJ2-5, with TRBD1 matching 7 bases. The CDR3 has 12 residues. V dropped 4 bases and J dropped 9; count of bases not matched to a gene: 5. CDR1 SGHTA and CDR2 FQGNSA come from the germline V gene. CDR3 loop: CASSSPTGAQYF. CDR3 nucleotide sequence: TGTGCCAGCAGCTCGCCTACAGGGGCCCAGTACTTC.

The genes are TRBV6-5 and TRBJ1-1; 7 bases are shared with TRBD1. Germline V lookup: CDR1 MNHEY, CDR2 SVGAGI. The ends lost 6 bases at V and 4 bases at J; junction bases unmatched: 5. This CDR3 has 13 amino acids. CDR3 nucleotides: TGTGCCAGCAGGTACAGGGGCGGCACTGAAGCTTTCTTT. It translates to CASRYRGGTEAFF.

The V call is TRBV19, the J call TRBJ2-7; 7 bases match TRBD1. With 1 base clipped from V and 2 bases from J, the junction kept 5 bases outside the gene matches. Germline CDR1 is LNHDA and CDR2 is SQIVND (reference sequence). This CDR3 has 15 amino acids. CDR3 in amino acids: CASSIGWTGAYEQYF. DNA for the CDR3: TGTGCCAGTAGTATAGGGTGGACAGGTGCCTACGAGCAGTACTTC.

The V call is TRBV5-4, the J call TRBJ2-3, with 8 bases aligning to TRBD2. Germline V CDR1 and CDR2: SGHNT, YYREEE (reference sequence). After removal of 4 bases from V and 2 bases from J, the junction contained 9 bases not matched to a gene. This CDR3 contains 16 residues. The CDR3 region has the DNA TGTGCCAGCAGCACCCGGGCAGCGGGGGTCACAGATACGCAGTATTTT. The encoded protein is CASSTRAAGVTDTQYF.

The chain couples TRBV7-2 to TRBJ1-1, with D unclear. CDR3 length: 13 residues. Trimming left V 5 bases short and J 1 base short, with 8 bases between. Germline V gene data show CDR1 as SGHTA and CDR2 as FQGNSA. CDR3 coding DNA: TGTGCCAGCAGCCCCGTCTGGAACACTGAAGCTTTCTTT. Translated, it gives CASSPVWNTEAFF.

The chain links TRBV2 to TRBJ2-2; TRBD1 agrees at 11 bases. The CDR3 is 16 amino acids. The V gene end was trimmed by 6 bases and the J gene end by 0 bases; junction bases not matched to a gene: 3. CDR1 is SNHLY and CDR2 is FYNNEI in the germline V gene. The CDR3: CASREGQGANTGELFF. In DNA form, the CDR3 reads TGTGCCAGCAGAGAGGGACAGGGGGCGAACACCGGGGAGCTGTTTTTT.

This clone was counted only a few times. The rearrangement uses TRBV4-3 and TRBJ1-6; unclear D gene. The CDR3 runs 19 residues. Trimming took off 0 bases at V and 6 bases at J, with 21 bases between the two ends. CDR1 and CDR2 (germline): LGHNA, YSLEER. CDR3 in DNA: TGCGCCAGCAGCCAAGATTGGTCTCCCCTGGGTCACAGTAATTCACCCCTCCACTTT. It is translated as CASSQDWSPLGHSNSPLHF.

The chain employs TRBV30 and TRBJ1-6, with 10 bases aligning to TRBD1. The CDR3 is 14 residues long. J lost 10 bases, V lost 3 bases, and 6 bases had no gene match. Germline V CDR1 and CDR2: GTSNPN, SVGIG (reference sequence). DNA for the CDR3: TGTGCCTGGAGCCCCCGGACAGGGGGATCACCCCTCCACTTT. Residues: CAWSPRTGGSPLHF.

The chain has TRBV5-1 and TRBJ2-7, with 7 bases fitting TRBD2. This CDR3 has 14 residues. CDR1 and CDR2 (germline): SGHRS, YFSETQ. V trimming: 1 base; J trimming: 6 bases; junction bases outside the gene matches: 7. The DNA of the CDR3 is TGCGCCAGCAGCTTGACGGGGGGAAGGGGCGAGCAGTACTTC. Protein sequence: CASSLTGGRGEQYF.

The chain carries TRBV5-6 and TRBJ1-6; D gene unclear. With 4 bases removed from V and 10 bases from J, the gap between germline ends came to 21 bases. The CDR3 loop spans 16 amino acids. CDR1 and CDR2 from the germline V gene are SGHDT and YYEEEE. The CDR3 loop reads CASSLGSGQTDSPLHF. The CDR3 nucleotides read TGTGCCAGCAGCCTAGGTAGCGGGCAGACGGACTCACCCCTCCACTTT.

V is TRBV7-9 and J is TRBJ1-6; TRBD1 matches 9 bases. Germline CDR1 and CDR2: SEHNR and FQNEAQ (reference sequence). The CDR3 is 15 residues long. V shed 6 bases, J shed 8 bases, and the junction held 8 bases outside the gene matches. CDR3 residues: CASSPGTGYHSPLHF. Written as DNA, the CDR3 is TGTGCCAGCAGTCCCGGGACAGGGTATCATTCACCCCTCCACTTT.

The chain recombines TRBV14 with TRBJ1-1; D remains ambiguous. This CDR3 spans 13 amino acids. V was clipped by 1 base and J by 10 bases, with 13 bases between them. Germline V gives CDR1 SGHDN, CDR2 FVKESK. CDR3 DNA: TGTGCCAGCAGCCAAGGGGCGGGAATTGGAGCTTTCTTT. This translates into CASSQGAGIGAFF. The variable domain in full, completed from reference TRBV14 and TRBJ1-1, reads EAGVTQFPSHSVIEKGQTVTLRCDPISGHDNLYWYRRVMGKEIKFLLHFVKESKQDESGMPNNRFLAERTGGTYSTLKVQPAELEDSGVYFCASSQGAGIGAFFGQGTRLTVV.

The genes are TRBV5-1 and TRBJ1-6, with no clear D. Per germline, CDR1 SGHRS and CDR2 YFSETQ. With 1 base removed from V and 0 bases from J, the gap between germline ends came to 8 bases. The CDR3 totals 16 residues. The CDR3 protein is CASSLLADSYNSPLHF. Here the CDR3 DNA reads TGCGCCAGCAGCTTGCTAGCGGACTCCTATAATTCACCCCTCCACTTT.

Written as DNA, the CDR3 is TGCGCCAGCAGCCACCGGGACAGGGAGTACTTC. Its protein product is CASSHRDREYF. The chain joins TRBV4-1 to TRBJ2-4; 9 positions agree with TRBD1. Germline CDR1 is MGHRA and CDR2 is YSYEKL. The CDR3 runs 11 residues. The V and J ends lost 3 bases and 14 bases, in that order; junction bases with no gene match: 2.

V usage is TRBV5-1 and J usage is TRBJ2-3; 8 positions match TRBD1. Germline V gives CDR1 SGHRS, CDR2 YFSETQ. The V and J ends lost 2 bases and 0 bases, in that order; junction bases with no gene match: 5. The CDR3 is 16 residues long. CDR3 loop: CASSLGQGISTDTQYF. The CDR3 coding sequence is TGCGCCAGCAGCTTAGGACAGGGTATTAGCACAGATACGCAGTATTTT.

CDR3 sequence: CASSQGWTARNEQFF. In DNA form, the CDR3 reads TGCGCCAGCAGCCAAGGGTGGACAGCAAGAAATGAGCAGTTCTTC. The V and J genes are TRBV4-1 and TRBJ2-1, with D tentatively TRBD1 (6 bases). V was clipped by 1 base and J by 7 bases, with 14 bases between them. The germline V gene has CDR1 MGHRA and CDR2 YSYEKL. This CDR3 has 15 residues.

This CDR3 reads CASSPRQGTNTEAFF. CDR3 sequence (DNA): TGTGCCAGCAGCCCGCGACAGGGGACCAACACTGAAGCTTTCTTT. The gene calls are TRBV9 and TRBJ1-1; 8 bases fit TRBD1. Trimming removed 4 bases from V and 2 bases from J; junction bases left unmatched: 7. The CDR3 runs 15 residues. Germline V gives CDR1 SGDLS, CDR2 YYNGEE.

This chain joins TRBV30 and TRBJ1-4; D is possibly TRBD1 (6 bases). V lost 3 bases and J 7 bases, leaving 12 bases between the germline ends. Per the germline V gene, CDR1 is GTSNPN and CDR2 is SVGIG (reference sequence). This CDR3 is 13 amino acids long. The CDR3: CAWRGAVSEKLFF. The DNA of the CDR3 is TGTGCCTGGAGGGGGGCAGTAAGTGAAAAACTGTTTTTT.

This clone was counted between two and nine times. The V and J genes are TRBV6-1 and TRBJ1-5; weak D call: TRBD1 (5 bases). This CDR3 region has 18 residues. Trimming left V 4 bases short and J 0 bases short, with 19 bases between. Per germline, CDR1 MNHNS and CDR2 SASEGT. The CDR3 sequence: CASSVTTGGPSSNQPQHF. CDR3 nucleotides: TGTGCCAGCAGTGTAACAACAGGTGGACCTTCTAGCAATCAGCCCCAGCATTTT.

V is TRBV7-9 and J is TRBJ1-1; D ambiguous. The germline V and J ends were trimmed by 6 bases and 0 bases, with 8 bases remaining between them. This CDR3 has 13 amino acids. Germline CDR1 SEHNR, CDR2 FQNEAQ (reference sequence). The CDR3 sequence is CASSLYMNTEAFF. For the CDR3, the DNA is TGTGCCAGCAGTCTGTACATGAACACTGAAGCTTTCTTT.

This rearrangement joins TRBV15 to TRBJ2-7, with 9 bases identical to TRBD1. CDR3 length: 14 amino acids. The germline gives CDR1 LNHNV, CDR2 YYDKDF (reference sequence). V gave up 7 bases and J gave up 1 base; unmatched junction bases: 5. The CDR3 loop reads CATTPDRGSYEQYF. CDR3 nucleotides: TGTGCCACCACCCCGGACAGGGGTTCCTACGAGCAGTACTTC.

This clone turned up a few times. The chain employs TRBV7-6 and TRBJ2-1; perhaps TRBD2 as D (6 bases). V dropped 2 bases and J dropped 8 bases, with 10 bases sitting between them. Germline-derived CDR1 and CDR2 are SGHVS and FNYEAQ. This CDR3 region has 13 residues. In DNA form, the CDR3 reads TGTGCCAGCAGCTTAAGCGGAGGGTATGAGCAGTTCTTC. This translates into CASSLSGGYEQFF. The full variable domain, with the rest looked up from reference TRBV7-6 and TRBJ2-1, is GAGVSQSPRYKVTKRGQDVALRCDPISGHVSLYWYRQALGQGPEFLTYFNYEAQQDKSGLPNDRFSAERPEGSISTLTIQRTEQRDSAMYRCASSLSGGYEQFFGPGTRLTVL.

This clone is medium-sized (0.01 to 0.1%) by share. The rearrangement joins TRBV29-1 to TRBJ2-1, with D tentatively TRBD2 (6 bases). Per the germline V gene, CDR1 is SQVTM and CDR2 is ANQGSEA. The germline V and J ends were trimmed by 0 bases and 3 bases, with 15 bases remaining between them. The CDR3 runs 16 residues. CDR3 amino acids: CSVEDRRAGRYNEQFF. In nucleotides, the CDR3 is TGCAGCGTTGAAGATCGGAGGGCAGGGCGCTACAATGAGCAGTTCTTC.